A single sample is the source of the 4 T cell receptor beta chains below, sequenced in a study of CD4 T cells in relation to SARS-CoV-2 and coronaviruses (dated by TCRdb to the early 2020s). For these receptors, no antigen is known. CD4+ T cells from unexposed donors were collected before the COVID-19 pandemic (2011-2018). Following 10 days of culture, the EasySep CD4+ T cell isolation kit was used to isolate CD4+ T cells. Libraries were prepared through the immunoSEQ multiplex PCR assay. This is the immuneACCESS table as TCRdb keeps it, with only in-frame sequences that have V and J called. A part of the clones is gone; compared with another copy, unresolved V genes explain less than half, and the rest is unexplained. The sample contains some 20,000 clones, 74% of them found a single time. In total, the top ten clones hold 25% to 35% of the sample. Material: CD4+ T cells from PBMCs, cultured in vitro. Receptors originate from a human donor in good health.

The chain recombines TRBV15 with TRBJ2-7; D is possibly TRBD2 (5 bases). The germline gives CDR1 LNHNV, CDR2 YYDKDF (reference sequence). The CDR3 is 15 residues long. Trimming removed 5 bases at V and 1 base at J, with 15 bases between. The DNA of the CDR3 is TGTGCCACCAGCGAGGGTCGACTCCTGTCCTACGAGCAGTACTTC. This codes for CATSEGRLLSYEQYF.

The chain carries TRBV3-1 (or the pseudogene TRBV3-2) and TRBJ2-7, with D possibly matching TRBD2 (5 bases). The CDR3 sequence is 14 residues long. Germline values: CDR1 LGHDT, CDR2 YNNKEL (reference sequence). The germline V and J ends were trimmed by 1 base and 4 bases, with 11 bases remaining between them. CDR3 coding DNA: TGTGCCAGCAGCCAAGGAGGACTGGGATACGAGCAGTACTTC. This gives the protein CASSQGGLGYEQYF.

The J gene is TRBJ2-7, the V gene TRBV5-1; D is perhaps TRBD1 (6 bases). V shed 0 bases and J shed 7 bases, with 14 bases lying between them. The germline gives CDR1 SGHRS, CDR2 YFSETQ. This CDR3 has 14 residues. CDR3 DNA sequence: TGCGCCAGCAGCTTGGATAGTACAGGGCGGGAGCAGTACTTC. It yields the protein CASSLDSTGREQYF. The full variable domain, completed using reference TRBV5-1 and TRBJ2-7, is KAGVTQTPRYLIKTRGQQVTLSCSPISGHRSVSWYQQTPGQGLQFLFEYFSETQRNKGNFPGRFSGRQFSNSRSEMNVSTLELGDSALYLCASSLDSTGREQYFGPGTRLTVT.

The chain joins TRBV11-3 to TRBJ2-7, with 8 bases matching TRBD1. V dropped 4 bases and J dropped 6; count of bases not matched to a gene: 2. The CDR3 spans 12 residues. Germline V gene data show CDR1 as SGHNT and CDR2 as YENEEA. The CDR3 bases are TGTGCCAGCAGCTCACAGGGGGGCGAGCAGTACTTC. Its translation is CASSSQGGEQYF.